This T cell receptor (beta chain) was sequenced for a study of T cell responses to AZD1222 COVID-19 vaccine. Turning to the study itself: Both about-4-week and about-12-week second-dose recipients were combined.

TCRdb's copy holds only in-frame clones and misses some; the assay was immunoSEQ multiplex PCR. The sample holds 140,000 to 150,000 clones, roughly 91% seen once. As to this clone: The antigen is unknown.

Trimming removed 3 bases at V and 2 bases at J, with 3 bases between. From germline, CDR1 is SGHTS and CDR2 YDEGEE. CDR3 length equals 12 residues. Study-level results: Epitopes outside B.1.351 and B.1.1.7 mutated regions reportedly drew nearly half of spike TCRs. Two doses of AZD1222 preceded a rise in Spike-specific TCR breadth and depth. The sample set comprised mostly white British donors with more females, and clonal diversity was possibly underestimated.

This sequence joins TRBV5-8 and TRBJ1-5; D remains ambiguous. Sequencing used peripheral blood, obtained on day 0 of AZD1222 vaccination. The origin of this receptor is an adult in good health. The chain's CDR3 is CASSSRNQPQHF. Written as DNA, the CDR3 is TGTGCCAGCAGCTCCCGCAATCAGCCCCAGCATTTT.